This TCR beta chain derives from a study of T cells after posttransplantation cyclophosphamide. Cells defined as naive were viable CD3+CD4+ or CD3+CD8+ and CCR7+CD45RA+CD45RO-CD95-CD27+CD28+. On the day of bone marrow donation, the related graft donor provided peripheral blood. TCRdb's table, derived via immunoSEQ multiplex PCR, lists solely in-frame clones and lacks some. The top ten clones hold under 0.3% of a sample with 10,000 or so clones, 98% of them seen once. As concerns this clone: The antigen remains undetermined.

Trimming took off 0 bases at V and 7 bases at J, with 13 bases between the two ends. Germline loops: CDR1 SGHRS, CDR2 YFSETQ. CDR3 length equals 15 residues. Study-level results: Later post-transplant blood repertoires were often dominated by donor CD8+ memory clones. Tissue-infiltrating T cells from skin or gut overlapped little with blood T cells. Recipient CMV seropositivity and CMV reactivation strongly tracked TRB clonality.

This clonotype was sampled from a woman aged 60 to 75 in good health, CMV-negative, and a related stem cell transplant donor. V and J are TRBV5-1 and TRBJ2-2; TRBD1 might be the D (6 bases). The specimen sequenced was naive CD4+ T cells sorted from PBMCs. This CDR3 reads CASSLGTGTIGELFF. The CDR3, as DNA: TGCGCCAGCAGCTTGGGGACGGGGACAATCGGGGAGCTGTTTTTT.